The entry below gives a single T cell receptor (beta chain) sequence along with its context. Antigen: not known. The data originate from a study of cytomegalovirus exposure and HLA in healthy donors. Overall study findings and caveats: HLA alleles were associated with 16,951 TCR beta sequences in a later analysis at 0.05 false discovery rate.

V was clipped by 0 bases and J by 2 bases; unmatched bases: 5. The CDR3 contains 16 residues. Germline values: CDR1 SGHRS, CDR2 YFSETQ. Primers for the PCR totalled 60 Vbeta and 13 Jbeta. The assay was immunoSEQ multiplex PCR, and TCRdb's table has in-frame clones only and misses some. The sample has about 190,000 clones, more than 65% seen once. This clonotype was sampled from a man aged 35 to 55 in good health and CMV-seropositive. Sequencing was done on a sample of PBMCs. The rearrangement links TRBV5-1 to TRBJ2-3; 8 bases are a match to TRBD1. The CDR3 DNA follows: TGCGCCAGCAGCTTGGAAGGGGACAGGCCCACAGATACGCAGTATTTT. Residues: CASSLEGDRPTDTQYF. Full variable domain (outside the CDR3, taken from reference TRBV5-1 and TRBJ2-3): KAGVTQTPRYLIKTRGQQVTLSCSPISGHRSVSWYQQTPGQGLQFLFEYFSETQRNKGNFPGRFSGRQFSNSRSEMNVSTLELGDSALYLCASSLEGDRPTDTQYFGPGTRLTVL.